The 15 T cell receptor beta chains presented below share a single source sample, sequenced in a study of T cell clonality in common variable immunodeficiency. Profiled with immunoSEQ multiplex PCR; TCRdb holds only in-frame clones, not every one. This sample has roughly 70,000 clones, each found more than once. The specimen was peripheral blood mononuclear cells. The receptor source for this set is a person aged 18-70 years in good health.

This clone was recorded at least ten times. The read ends 3 residues early relative to the CDR3; the germline J gene fills the gap. The chain recombines TRBV20-1 with TRBJ2-1, with a tentative D call TRBD2 (6 bases). This CDR3 comprises 14 residues. Germline V gene sequence: CDR1 DFQATT, CDR2 SNEGSKA (reference sequence). The V end lost 4 bases, the J end lost 4 bases, and 14 bases lay between the germline ends. CDR3 bases read: TGCAGTGCTACTAGCGTTCCCTGGTACAATGAG. Translated, it gives CSATSVPWYNE. The full CDR3 protein is CSATSVPWYNEQFF.

This clone was seen many times. The read is 3 residues too short to cover the CDR3 end, so that end is filled in from the germline J gene. The V and J genes are TRBV13 and TRBJ2-1; no reliable D call. Deletions cut 7 bases from V and 6 bases from J, with 13 bases between. The CDR3 spans 13 residues. Per the germline V gene, CDR1 is PRHDT and CDR2 is FYEKMQ (reference sequence). The CDR3 loop is CASINIGGNEQFF. The sequenced CDR3 bases are TGTGCCAGCATCAATATTGGCGGCAATGAG.

This clone was seen repeatedly, ten times or more. Read sequence stops 3 residues before the CDR3 end, and the germline J gene provides the missing end. J is TRBJ2-6 and V is TRBV18; 11 positions agree with TRBD2. Germline V gene data show CDR1 as KGHSH and CDR2 as LQKENI. CDR3 length: 18 amino acids. Trimming at V came to 6 bases and at J to 0 bases, leaving 7 bases not matched to a gene. CDR3 region: CASSGLAGGSSGANVLTF. The DNA read from the CDR3 is TGTGCCAGCTCCGGCCTAGCGGGGGGAAGCTCTGGGGCCAACGTC.

At least ten counts were recorded for this clone. With the read ending 3 residues before the CDR3 end, the germline J gene is used to fill in that end. V is TRBV12-3 or TRBV12-4 and J is TRBJ2-1; D remains unclear. This CDR3 is 13 amino acids long. V lost 2 bases to trimming and J lost 9 bases, with 11 bases between them. Partial CDR3 DNA: TGTGCCAGCAGTTTAAAGATAGCCAGTGAG. Translation gives CASSLKIASE. The CDR3 reads in full as CASSLKIASEQFF.

This clone was seen repeatedly, ten times or more. The DNA ends 3 residues before the CDR3 does, and the rest of the CDR3 is filled in from the germline J gene. The chain combines TRBV30 with TRBJ2-1; 9 nucleotides line up with TRBD2. V shed 2 bases, J shed 6 bases, and the junction held 5 bases outside the gene matches. CDR3 size: 14 residues. Germline CDR1 is GTSNPN and CDR2 is SVGIG (reference sequence). The DNA read from the CDR3 is TGTGCCTGGAGTACAGCGGGAGGACGCAATGAG. Protein product: CAWSTAGGRNE. In full, the CDR3 reads CAWSTAGGRNEQFF.

This clone was recorded many times. Read coverage stops 3 residues before the CDR3 terminus; the germline J gene supplies the remainder. This chain uses TRBV2 with TRBJ1-2; 8 positions match TRBD1. The CDR3 length is 15 residues. In germline, CDR1 is SNHLY, CDR2 FYNNEI. Partial CDR3 DNA: TGTGCCAGCAGTGCCTTAGGACAGGGAGTGGAAGGC. It translates to CASSALGQGVEG. The entire CDR3 is CASSALGQGVEGYTF.

In its sample, this clone was seen many times. The CDR3 end falls 3 residues outside the read, so it is completed with the germline J gene. The chain recombines TRBV20-1 with TRBJ2-3, with unresolved D. The germline CDR1 and CDR2 sequences are DFQATT and SNEGSKA (reference sequence). V lost 2 bases to trimming and J lost 4 bases, with 13 bases between them. The CDR3 has 14 residues. This CDR3 is CSARNYLVADTQYF. The sequenced part of the CDR3 DNA is TGCAGTGCTAGAAACTATTTAGTAGCAGATACG.

Many counts were recorded for this clone. The CDR3 end is not reached by the read, which stops 3 residues before it; the germline J gene fills it in. This sequence joins TRBV12-3 or TRBV12-4 and TRBJ2-7, with 7 nucleotides matching TRBD1. CDR3 length equals 13 residues. Unmatched junction bases numbered 5, after V lost 3 bases and J lost 6 bases. CDR3 DNA, as far as it was read: TGTGCCAGCAGTTTGGAGACAGGGACCGAG. It translates to CASSLETGTE. The full CDR3 protein is CASSLETGTEQYF.

This clone was picked up many times. The read ends 3 residues before the CDR3 terminus; that terminus is restored from the germline J gene. V and J are TRBV7-3 and TRBJ2-6; D is unresolved. Trimming pared 1 base from V and 0 bases from J, leaving 13 bases between. Germline assignment: CDR1 SGHTA and CDR2 FQGTGA. This CDR3 is built from 18 residues. The CDR3 loop reads CASSLSANLPSGANVLTF. Incomplete CDR3 DNA: TGTGCCAGCAGCTTAAGCGCCAACCTACCCTCTGGGGCCAACGTC.

This clone occurred many times. The read terminates 3 residues ahead of where the CDR3 ends, so the germline J gene completes it. This rearrangement joins TRBV29-1 to TRBJ2-1; 7 bases are shared with TRBD1. The CDR3 length is 15 residues. With 0 bases clipped from V and 6 bases from J, the junction kept 8 bases outside the gene matches. CDR1 is SQVTM, CDR2 ANQGSEA, per germline. CDR3 protein: CSVEDHRGHLNEQFF. Incomplete CDR3 DNA: TGCAGCGTTGAAGACCACAGGGGACACCTCAATGAG.

This clone was counted ten times or more. The read terminates 3 residues before the CDR3 end, so the remaining end is supplied by the germline J gene. The rearrangement uses TRBV18 and TRBJ1-4; 8 bases agree with TRBD1. This CDR3 comprises 13 residues. Germline loops: CDR1 KGHSH, CDR2 LQKENI. CDR3 residues: CASSPPQGAQLFF. The part of the CDR3 DNA that was read is TGTGCCAGCTCACCACCCCAGGGGGCGCAA. The full variable domain, its missing parts supplied by reference TRBV18 and TRBJ1-4, is NAGVMQNPRHLVRRRGQEARLRCSPMKGHSHVYWYRQLPEEGLKFMVYLQKENIIDESGMPKERFSAEFPKEGPSILRIQQVVRGDSAAYFCASSPPQGAQLFFGSGTQLSVL.

This clone was picked up many times. The CDR3 end is not reached by the read, which stops 3 residues before it; the germline J gene fills it in. This chain connects TRBV5-4 to TRBJ2-5; TRBD2 matches 10 bases. The V segment lost 4 bases and the J segment 2 bases; nucleotides outside the gene matches: 5. Per germline, CDR1 SGHNT and CDR2 YYREEE (reference sequence). The CDR3 is 15 amino acids. CDR3 loop: CASSTSGGAQETQYF. The DNA read from the CDR3 is TGTGCCAGCAGCACCAGCGGGGGGGCTCAAGAGACC.

In this sample, this clone turned up a few times. Read sequence stops 3 residues before the CDR3 end, and the germline J gene provides the missing end. J is TRBJ2-5 and V is TRBV20-1; 10 nucleotides line up with TRBD2. This CDR3 spans 16 amino acids. CDR1 and CDR2 from the germline V gene are DFQATT and SNEGSKA (reference sequence). The V and J ends lost 1 base and 5 bases, in that order; junction bases with no gene match: 10. The covered CDR3 bases are TGCAGTGCTAGAGGGCTAGCGGGAGCGTTAGGGGAGACC. Its translation: CSARGLAGALGET. The CDR3 reads in full as CSARGLAGALGETQYF.

This clone was counted many times. The CDR3 end is not reached by the read, which stops 3 residues before it; the germline J gene fills it in. The chain has TRBV20-1 and TRBJ2-1; the match to TRBD2 covers 12 bases. Unmatched junction bases numbered 8, after V lost 6 bases and J lost 8 bases. The CDR3 spans 14 residues. The germline CDR1 and CDR2 sequences are DFQATT and SNEGSKA (reference sequence). The DNA read from the CDR3 is TGCAGTGCCCCGACTAGCGGGAGCGTATATGAG. This sequence encodes CSAPTSGSVYE. The whole CDR3 region reads CSAPTSGSVYEQFF.

Ten or more counts support this clone. Read data end 3 residues before the CDR3 end; the end is taken from the germline J gene. The V gene is TRBV19, the J gene TRBJ2-1; 7 nucleotides agree with TRBD2. Germline V lookup: CDR1 LNHDA, CDR2 SQIVND (reference sequence). Losses at the gene ends were 4 bases for V and 7 bases for J; bases not matched to a gene: 7. The CDR3 covers 14 residues. The part of the CDR3 DNA that was read is TGTGCCAGTAGTAAAGCACTAGCGCGGAATGAG. Translated, it gives CASSKALARNE. The full CDR3 is CASSKALARNEQFF.